The 29 T cell receptor beta chains reported below all come from one sample, sequenced in a study of cytotoxic CD8 clonotypes in ibrutinib-treated CLL. The table came from immunoSEQ multiplex PCR; TCRdb's copy has only in-frame clones and leaves some out. The data hold under 200,000 clones, with 84% observed a single time. The source was PBMCs, collected after 24 months of ibrutinib treatment. Receptors originate from a human donor with chronic lymphocytic leukemia.

The chain is built from TRBV30 and TRBJ1-2, with a tentative D call TRBD1 (6 bases). This CDR3 comprises 15 residues. Germline CDR1 GTSNPN, CDR2 SVGIG (reference sequence). Deletions cut 0 bases from V and 4 bases from J, with 15 bases between. The CDR3: CAWSVRTGNFYGYTF. CDR3 bases: TGTGCCTGGAGTGTACGCACAGGGAATTTCTATGGCTACACCTTC. The whole variable domain, filled in from reference TRBV30 and TRBJ1-2, reads SQTIHQWPATLVQPVGSPLSLECTVEGTSNPNLYWYRQAAGRGLQLLFYSVGIGQISSEVPQNLSASRPQDRQFILSSKKLLLSDSGFYLCAWSVRTGNFYGYTFGSGTRLTVV.

The V and J genes are TRBV19 and TRBJ1-1; D is unresolved. The V gene lost 5 bases and the J gene lost 7 bases, with 26 bases spanning the gap. In germline, CDR1 is LNHDA, CDR2 SQIVND (reference sequence). The CDR3 contains 17 residues. CDR3 loop: CASSPLGGGLRDLEAFF. CDR3 DNA: TGTGCCAGTAGTCCCCTGGGTGGAGGATTACGCGACCTTGAAGCTTTCTTT.

The chain joins TRBV18 to TRBJ1-1; D perhaps matches TRBD1 (5 bases). Trimming pared 3 bases from V and 6 bases from J, leaving 11 bases between. The CDR3 contains 13 residues. CDR1 KGHSH and CDR2 LQKENI come from the germline V gene. The CDR3 sequence: CASSPSGSAEAFF. Written as DNA, the CDR3 is TGTGCCAGCTCACCCTCAGGGTCCGCTGAAGCTTTCTTT.

The chain combines TRBV5-1 with TRBJ1-5; D gene unclear. Trimming cost V 1 base and J 2 bases, with 7 bases left between them. This CDR3 has 14 residues. Per the germline V gene, CDR1 is SGHRS and CDR2 is YFSETQ. This CDR3 is CASSLSGGNQPQHF. In DNA, the CDR3 is TGCGCCAGCAGCTTGTCCGGGGGCAATCAGCCCCAGCATTTT.

This CDR3 reads CAISEGGDPYNEQFF. CDR3 DNA: TGTGCCATCAGTGAAGGAGGGGACCCTTACAATGAGCAGTTCTTC. This chain links TRBV10-3 with TRBJ2-1, with a possible D match to TRBD2 (6 bases). Trimming cost V 3 bases and J 4 bases, with 13 bases left between them. CDR1 and CDR2 (germline): ENHRY, SYGVKD. The CDR3 runs to 15 residues.

J is TRBJ1-1 and V is TRBV18, with a tentative D call TRBD1 (5 bases). The CDR3 has 14 amino acids. The V end lost 8 bases, the J end lost 0 bases, and 13 bases lay between the germline ends. Germline values: CDR1 KGHSH, CDR2 LQKENI. CDR3 DNA: TGTGCCAGCACCAGGGTAGCGGTGAACACTGAAGCTTTCTTT. It encodes CASTRVAVNTEAFF.

The chain carries TRBV6-5 and TRBJ2-7, with D unclear. CDR3 size: 12 residues. CDR1 and CDR2 (germline): MNHEY, SVGAGI. The germline V and J ends were trimmed by 4 bases and 6 bases, with 10 bases remaining between them. CDR3 region: CASSSVLTEQYF. The CDR3 DNA follows: TGTGCCAGCAGTTCTGTCCTGACCGAGCAGTACTTC.

V usage is TRBV4-1 and J usage is TRBJ2-1, with 7 bases fitting TRBD2. Germline CDR1 MGHRA, CDR2 YSYEKL. The CDR3 has 15 amino acids. Trimming took 4 bases from V and 3 from J; bases not matched to a gene: 6. The CDR3 nucleotides are TGCGCCAGCAGCCGATCCGGGACTAACTACAATGAGCAGTTCTTC. It translates to CASSRSGTNYNEQFF.

This chain links TRBV5-8 with TRBJ2-3; 8 nucleotides line up with TRBD1. CDR1 is SGHTS and CDR2 is YDEGEE in the germline V gene. Trimming cost V 0 bases and J 7 bases; bases outside gene matches: 10. This CDR3 spans 16 amino acids. The CDR3 coding sequence is TGTGCCAGCAGCTTGGCCAGGGGGCCTAGGTCACATACGCAGTATTTT. This gives the protein CASSLARGPRSHTQYF.

The chain recombines TRBV5-4 with TRBJ1-5; no clear D. The V end was cut by 0 bases, the J end by 7 bases, with 14 bases between. The CDR3 is 15 residues long. Per the germline V gene, CDR1 is SGHNT and CDR2 is YYREEE (reference sequence). The CDR3 loop reads CASSLGGMLGQPQHF. The CDR3 nucleotides are TGTGCCAGCAGCTTGGGGGGAATGTTGGGGCAGCCCCAGCATTTT.

A word on this clone: The same CDR3 can be traced to other DNA sequences in this sample. The chain is built from TRBV11-2 and TRBJ1-1; D is unresolved. Germline CDR1 and CDR2: SGHAT and FQNNGV. V was shortened by 0 bases and J by 0 bases, with 11 bases between the two germline ends. This CDR3 has 16 amino acids. Here the CDR3 DNA reads TGTGCCAGCAGCTTAGAAGTCCCAGCCATGAACACTGAAGCTTTCTTT. This encodes CASSLEVPAMNTEAFF.

The chain carries TRBV5-5 and TRBJ2-3; TRBD1 is a possible D gene (8 bases). The CDR3 extends over 15 amino acids. Germline values: CDR1 SGHKS, CDR2 YYEKEE (reference sequence). The V gene lost 0 bases and the J gene lost 3 bases, with 11 bases spanning the gap. CDR3 residues: CASSLDRGGTDTQYF. The DNA of the CDR3 is TGTGCCAGCAGCTTGGACAGGGGGGGAACAGATACGCAGTATTTT.

This chain links TRBV9 with TRBJ2-2; D possibly corresponds to TRBD2 (5 bases). The CDR3 is 15 residues long. V was trimmed by 3 bases and J by 1 base, leaving 10 bases between them. Per the germline V gene, CDR1 is SGDLS and CDR2 is YYNGEE. The CDR3 DNA reads as TGTGCCAGCAGCGCCCAAGCGGTGAACACCGGGGAGCTGTTTTTT. This sequence encodes CASSAQAVNTGELFF.

The rearrangement joins TRBV30 to TRBJ2-2; no reliable D call. Germline values: CDR1 GTSNPN, CDR2 SVGIG (reference sequence). CDR3 length: 11 residues. Trimming removed 2 bases at V and 5 bases at J, with 3 bases between. CDR3 nucleotide sequence: TGTGCCTGGAGTATAACCGGGGAGCTGTTTTTT. Protein product: CAWSITGELFF.

This sequence joins TRBV7-2 and TRBJ2-1; 9 positions agree with TRBD1. The CDR3 loop spans 15 amino acids. Germline CDR1 is SGHTA and CDR2 is FQGNSA. Losses at the gene ends were 5 bases for V and 5 bases for J; bases not matched to a gene: 7. DNA of the CDR3: TGTGCCAGCAGCCAGGCGGGACAGGGCCACAATGAGCAGTTCTTC. Encoded protein: CASSQAGQGHNEQFF.

This sequence joins TRBV5-5 and TRBJ1-2, with a weak D call TRBD1 (6 bases). The germline V gene encodes CDR1 SGHKS and CDR2 YYEKEE (reference sequence). The V gene lost 5 bases and the J gene lost 8 bases, with 16 bases spanning the gap. The CDR3 is 13 amino acids. CDR3 loop: CASRPTPDSGYTF. The CDR3 nucleotides read TGTGCCAGCAGACCGACCCCGGACAGCGGCTACACCTTC. Variable domain in full (rest from reference TRBV5-5 and TRBJ1-2): DAGVTQSPTHLIKTRGQQVTLRCSPISGHKSVSWYQQVLGQGPQFIFQYYEKEERGRGNFPDRFSARQFPNYSSELNVNALLLGDSALYLCASRPTPDSGYTFGSGTRLTVV.

V usage is TRBV10-3 and J usage is TRBJ2-7, with 7 bases matching TRBD1. The V gene end was trimmed by 10 bases and the J gene end by 6 bases; junction bases not matched to a gene: 6. CDR1 is ENHRY, CDR2 SYGVKD, per germline. The CDR3 extends over 11 amino acids. CDR3 in amino acids: CATRDSLEQYF. CDR3 DNA sequence: TGTGCCACCAGGGACAGCCTCGAGCAGTACTTC.

This chain connects TRBV7-2 to TRBJ2-7; a weak D match, TRBD1 (6 bases). Germline V gene data show CDR1 as SGHTA and CDR2 as FQGNSA. The CDR3 extends over 14 amino acids. With 4 bases removed from V and 1 base from J, the gap between germline ends came to 11 bases. The CDR3 DNA follows: TGTGCCAGCAGCTGGACAGCTCGTTCCTACGAGCAGTACTTC. It is translated as CASSWTARSYEQYF.

The chain links TRBV7-6 to TRBJ1-6; 11 bases are a match to TRBD1. Per germline, CDR1 SGHVS and CDR2 FNYEAQ. With 4 bases clipped from V and 10 bases from J, the junction kept 3 bases outside the gene matches. This CDR3 has 14 amino acids. CDR3 DNA: TGTGCCAGCAGCTCGGACAGGGGGCGATCACCCCTCCACTTT. Protein: CASSSDRGRSPLHF.

This clone was seen once. J is TRBJ1-1 and V is TRBV19; TRBD1 aligns across 7 bases. The V segment lost 7 bases and the J segment 1 base; nucleotides outside the gene matches: 9. Germline V gene sequence: CDR1 LNHDA, CDR2 SQIVND (reference sequence). This CDR3 contains 15 residues. The CDR3 DNA reads TGTGCCAGTACTAAAATGGGACAGAGGAACACTGAAGCTTTCTTT. Translated: CASTKMGQRNTEAFF.

V and J are TRBV6-6 and TRBJ2-2; 8 bases are a match to TRBD1. Germline V CDR1 and CDR2: MNHNY, SVGAGI (reference sequence). CDR3 length: 14 amino acids. The ends lost 6 bases at V and 5 bases at J; junction bases unmatched: 5. The DNA for the CDR3 is TGTGCCAGCAGCTCGCAGGGGGCGACCGGGGAGCTGTTTTTT. Residues: CASSSQGATGELFF.

This sequence joins TRBV18 and TRBJ2-7; possible D gene TRBD1, 6 bases. CDR1 and CDR2 from the germline V gene are KGHSH and LQKENI. The germline V and J ends were trimmed by 3 bases and 2 bases, with 8 bases remaining between them. The CDR3 is made up of 13 amino acids. The CDR3 DNA sequence: TGTGCCAGCTCACCGACAGGAGCCTACGAGCAGTACTTC. This codes for CASSPTGAYEQYF.

On this clone: Other DNA sequences in this specimen translate into the identical CDR3. The chain uses TRBV2 and TRBJ2-7, with D perhaps TRBD1 (6 bases). Per germline, CDR1 SNHLY and CDR2 FYNNEI. Trimming removed 4 bases from V and 5 bases from J, with 15 bases in between. This CDR3 spans 14 amino acids. In DNA form, the CDR3 reads TGTGCCAGCAGTGCCCGACAGGTGGCAAACGAGCAGTACTTC. Its translation: CASSARQVANEQYF.

This chain uses TRBV6-5 with TRBJ2-3; weak D call: TRBD2 (7 bases). The CDR3 extends over 15 amino acids. V was cut by 2 bases and J by 5 bases, with 14 bases left in between. The germline V gene encodes CDR1 MNHEY and CDR2 SVGAGI. CDR3 bases: TGTGCCAGCAGTTACATCGGGGGGCACAGAGATACGCAGTATTTT. It codes for CASSYIGGHRDTQYF.

The V gene is TRBV9, the J gene TRBJ2-1, with no clear D. With 0 bases removed from V and 3 bases from J, the gap between germline ends came to 16 bases. Per germline, CDR1 SGDLS and CDR2 YYNGEE. The CDR3 has 17 amino acids. The CDR3 loop reads CASSVAWGSRNYNEQFF. DNA of the CDR3: TGTGCCAGCAGCGTAGCGTGGGGTAGCCGCAACTACAATGAGCAGTTCTTC.

V is TRBV19 and J is TRBJ1-2; D call uncertain. Looked up from germline, CDR1 is LNHDA and CDR2 is SQIVND (reference sequence). The CDR3 spans 16 residues. Trimming took 7 bases from V and 0 from J, leaving 18 bases between them. In DNA form, the CDR3 reads TGTGCCAGTACCCCTTATACAGCCGCCACTAACTATGGCTACACCTTC. Translation: CASTPYTAATNYGYTF.

The table lists this clone with a count of one. J is TRBJ2-4 and V is TRBV30; no firm D call. The germline V gene has CDR1 GTSNPN and CDR2 SVGIG (reference sequence). The CDR3 extends over 13 amino acids. Trimming pared 4 bases from V and 0 bases from J, leaving 7 bases between. CDR3 DNA sequence: TGTGCCTGGAACCCGACAGCCAAAAACATTCAGTACTTC. It is translated as CAWNPTAKNIQYF.

The V call is TRBV7-9, the J call TRBJ2-3; 9 positions agree with TRBD2. V dropped 0 bases and J dropped 3; count of bases not matched to a gene: 4. Per germline, CDR1 SEHNR and CDR2 FQNEAQ (reference sequence). There are 16 residues in the CDR3. CDR3 DNA sequence: TGTGCCAGCAGCTTAGCCGGGACTAGCTCTACAGATACGCAGTATTTT. This encodes CASSLAGTSSTDTQYF.

This clone was seen once. The gene calls are TRBV7-3 and TRBJ2-3; possibly TRBD2 for D (6 bases). This CDR3 has 14 residues. Trimming removed 5 bases at V and 12 bases at J, with 21 bases between. Germline V lookup: CDR1 SGHTA, CDR2 FQGTGA. This chain's CDR3 is CASSQDRWDSRQYF. DNA for the CDR3: TGTGCCAGCAGCCAGGACCGCTGGGACTCACGTCAGTATTTT.